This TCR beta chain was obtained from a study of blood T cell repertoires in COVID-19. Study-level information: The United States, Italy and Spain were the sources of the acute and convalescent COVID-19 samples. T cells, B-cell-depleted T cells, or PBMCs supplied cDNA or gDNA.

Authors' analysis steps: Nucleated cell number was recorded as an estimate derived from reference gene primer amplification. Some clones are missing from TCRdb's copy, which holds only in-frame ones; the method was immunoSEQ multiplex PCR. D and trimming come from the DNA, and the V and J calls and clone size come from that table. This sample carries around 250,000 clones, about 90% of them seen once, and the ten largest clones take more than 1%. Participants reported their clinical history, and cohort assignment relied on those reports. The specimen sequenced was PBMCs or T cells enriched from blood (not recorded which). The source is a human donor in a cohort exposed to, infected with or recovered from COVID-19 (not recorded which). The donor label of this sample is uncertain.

The CDR3 DNA is TGTGCCAGCAGCCAGGGGGCTATTGGAAACACCATATATTTT. Protein sequence: CASSQGAIGNTIYF. The genes are TRBV6-5 and TRBJ1-3; 8 bases fit TRBD1. This CDR3 spans 14 amino acids. V was clipped by 6 bases and J by 3 bases; unmatched bases: 4. CDR1 is MNHEY, CDR2 SVGAGI, per germline.